This T cell receptor beta chain was observed in a study of T cells expressing NK-cell markers. Reanalyzing the 5' RACE reads, TCRdb keeps one entry per CDR3 protein, without DNA. The record lists about 450,000 distinct CDR3 sequences, of which the ten most abundant hold 7.3%. On this clonotype: The antigen is undetermined.

The CDR3 totals 14 residues. Per germline, CDR1 MGHRA and CDR2 YSYEKL. General observations from the study: In several donors, dominant clonotypes made up about 25-65% of CD3+CD56-NKG2C+ cells.

The specimen was blood T cells: a sorted CD56 or NKG2C T cell subset, CD4+ or CD8+ T cells, or bulk PBMC T cells (not recorded which). The J gene is TRBJ2-5, the V gene TRBV4-1. This clonotype originated in a woman aged 18 to 69 in good health. The CDR3 loop reads CASSQEGIQETQYF.